Included here is one T cell receptor beta chain sequence, with context. Its antigen specificity is not known. Nothing much larger sits one base from this clone, and base qualities are not available. Donors were healthy HIV-negative adults with no recently reported acute infections or vaccinations. Only Caucasian adults living in Nashville, Tennessee, USA were represented among the donors. CD4+ T cells were enriched by magnetic negative selection, after which naive cells were positively selected on CD45RA and the negative fraction was taken as the memory subset. Blood was obtained by leukapheresis, after which PBMCs were separated by Ficoll-Histopaque density gradient centrifugation and cryopreserved in liquid nitrogen vapor phase. Analytical flow cytometry was used to check the purity and quantity of each magnetically sorted T cell population. Genomic DNA was isolated from each sorted fraction and quantified by UV absorbance on a Nanodrop 2000c.

This sample stems from a study of shared clonotypes between healthy human individuals (dated by TCRdb to between 2020 and 2021). At the level of the whole study: The cohort comprised a couple of women and a few men aged 18 to 49 years. Each donor's leukapheresis produced roughly between roughly 0.9 and 9 billion PBMCs. Different laboratories and diverse techniques were used to prepare libraries and sequence TCR repertoires, to increase sequencing depth and limit assay-specific biases. The study deeply sequenced blood TCR repertoires of about five healthy adults to estimate repertoire size and the extent of clonotype sharing between individuals. Per donor, three plates each were used for CD4 naive and CD4 memory, two for CD8 naive, and one for CD8 memory. The investigation overall reported the following: Estimated clonotype richness was generally larger for naive than for memory subsets. Compared with non-shared clonotypes, the clonotypes found in all four sorted-subset donors had higher generation probabilities. Even with the large sequencing depth, rarefaction of the sorted-subset datasets indicated that sequencing was incomplete. The small number of donors limited the genetic and exposure-history diversity represented. Pairwise subsampling indicated that sequencing depth was expected to affect the degree of clonotype sharing among donors. Only blood was sampled, and tissue TCR repertoires likely differ from those in blood. Across four donors, approximately 4.6% of naive CD4, 3% to 4% of naive CD8, 2.3% of memory CD4, and 0.4% to 0.45% of memory CD8 clonotypes were shared.

TCR CDR3 regions were amplified from genomic DNA by multiplex PCR using the deep immunoSEQ assay. Genomic DNA extracted from each cell subset was distributed evenly over all wells of several immunoSEQ 96-well plates, and each plate served as one replicate. For sorted subsets, 200 ng of genomic DNA, equivalent to some 30,000 T cell genomes, went into each replicate PCR. Purified libraries were quantified with a Qubit 3.0 fluorometer, sized on a Bioanalyzer 2100, and re-quantified with the KAPA Library Quantification kit. Each immunoSEQ 96-well plate was sequenced on its own single-read 150-cycle Illumina NextSeq 550 flow cell. In the source study's methods: The immunoSEQ output contained only junctional sequences without quality scores, so filtering could not match that applied to full-length reads. Sequences were annotated with PyIR, a Python wrapper for IgBLAST v1.9, and V/J genes and CDR3 were assigned using IMGT germline references. Reads with weak V/J assignments (E-value above 1e-6), missing CDR3, stop codons, out-of-frame junctions, or ambiguous translated residues were removed. A V3J clonotype was defined by an identical inferred V gene, J gene, and CDR3 amino acid sequence. Percentage overlap between repertoires was calculated by dividing the number of shared unique clonotypes by the size of the smaller repertoire. Richness of each repertoire was evaluated using RTK rarefaction, the Chao1 estimator, and Recon v2.1 estimates of unobserved clonotypes. Generation probabilities for all TCRbeta clonotypes obtained by the gDNA method from a few donors were computed using OLGA. TCRdb took over this immuneACCESS table, retaining in-frame rearrangements with V and J assigned. Such tables are incomplete; in checked studies, under half of the missing clones stem from an unresolved V gene, and the remainder is unexplained. V, J and clone size reflect that table, while D and trimming were determined from the DNA. The sample has about 1.1 million clones on record, around three quarters of them singletons. Of the sample, 0.89% is held by the ten largest clones.

Compared with germline, V lacks 3 bases and J lacks 1 base; bases without a gene match: 3. The CDR3 starts with the cysteine, ends with the phenylalanine, and has 16 residues. Here the CDR3 DNA is all that survives: 48 bases in frame from base 1. CDR1 SGHNT and CDR2 YYREEE were looked up in the germline V gene (reference sequence). The rearranged segments are TRBV5-4 and TRBJ2-2, with 10 central nucleotides matching TRBD2. This sequence originates from a man aged 18 to 30 in good health. Some clones in this sample may be carry-over from other donors' samples. Sequenced input: memory CD4+ T cells from PBMCs. Explained via the paper, the cell subset or site label denotes: CD45RA-negative fraction. The DNA is TGTGCCAGCAGCTCCTGGACTAGCGGGAACACCGGGGAGCTGTTTTTT. The encoded protein is CASSSWTSGNTGELFF.